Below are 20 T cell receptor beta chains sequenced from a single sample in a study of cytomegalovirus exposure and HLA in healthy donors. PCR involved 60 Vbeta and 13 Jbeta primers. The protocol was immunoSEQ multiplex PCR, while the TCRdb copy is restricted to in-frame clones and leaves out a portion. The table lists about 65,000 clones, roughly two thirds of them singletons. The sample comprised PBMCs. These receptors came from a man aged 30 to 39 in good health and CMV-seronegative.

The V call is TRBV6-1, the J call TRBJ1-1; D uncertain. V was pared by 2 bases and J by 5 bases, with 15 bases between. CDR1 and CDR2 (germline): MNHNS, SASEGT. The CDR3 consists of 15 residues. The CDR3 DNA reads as TGTGCCAGCAGTGAACTGGGCCCTGGGGAGACTGAAGCTTTCTTT. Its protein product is CASSELGPGETEAFF.

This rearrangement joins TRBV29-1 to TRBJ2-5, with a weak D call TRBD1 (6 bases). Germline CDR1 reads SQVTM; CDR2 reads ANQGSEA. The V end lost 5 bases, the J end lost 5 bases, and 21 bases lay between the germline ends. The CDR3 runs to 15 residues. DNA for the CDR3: TGCAGCGTTCGAATGTCCGAGGGCAGGGGCGAGACCCAGTACTTC. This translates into CSVRMSEGRGETQYF.

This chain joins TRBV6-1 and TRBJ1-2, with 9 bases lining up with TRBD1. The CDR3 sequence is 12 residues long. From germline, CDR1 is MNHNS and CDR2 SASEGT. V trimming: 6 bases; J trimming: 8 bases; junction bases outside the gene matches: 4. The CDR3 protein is CASRGQGGGYTF. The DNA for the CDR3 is TGTGCCAGCAGGGGACAGGGAGGCGGCTACACCTTC.

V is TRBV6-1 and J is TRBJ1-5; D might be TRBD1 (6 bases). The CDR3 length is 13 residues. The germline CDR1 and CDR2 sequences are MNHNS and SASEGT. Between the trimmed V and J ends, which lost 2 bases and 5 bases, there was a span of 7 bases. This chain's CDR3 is CASSEQGYQPQHF. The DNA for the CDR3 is TGTGCCAGCAGTGAACAGGGGTATCAGCCCCAGCATTTT.

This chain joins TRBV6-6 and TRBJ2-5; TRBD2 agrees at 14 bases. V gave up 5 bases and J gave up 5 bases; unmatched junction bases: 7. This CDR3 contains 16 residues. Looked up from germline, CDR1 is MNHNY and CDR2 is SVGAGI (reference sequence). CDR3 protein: CASSTTSGGAGETQYF. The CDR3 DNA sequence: TGTGCCAGCAGTACGACTAGCGGGGGGGCGGGTGAGACCCAGTACTTC.

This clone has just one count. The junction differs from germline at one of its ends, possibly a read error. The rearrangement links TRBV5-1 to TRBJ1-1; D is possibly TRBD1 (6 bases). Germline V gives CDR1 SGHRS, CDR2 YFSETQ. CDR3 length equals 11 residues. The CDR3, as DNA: TGCGCCAGCAGCTCAGACAGGCAGTGGGACTTT. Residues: CASSSDRQWDF.

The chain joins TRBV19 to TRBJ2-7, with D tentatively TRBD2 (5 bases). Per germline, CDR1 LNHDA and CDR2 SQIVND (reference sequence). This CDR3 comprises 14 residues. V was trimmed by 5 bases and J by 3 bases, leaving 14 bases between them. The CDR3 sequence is CASSQDGENYEQYF. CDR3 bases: TGTGCCAGTAGTCAAGACGGGGAGAACTACGAGCAGTACTTC.

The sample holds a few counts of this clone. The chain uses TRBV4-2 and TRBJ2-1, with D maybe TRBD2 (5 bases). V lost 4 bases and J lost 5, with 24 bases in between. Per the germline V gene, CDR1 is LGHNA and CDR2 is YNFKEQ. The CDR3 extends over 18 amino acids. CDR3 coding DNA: TGTGCCAGCAGCCGCCGGGATAATAGGGCTAGGTCGGACAATGAGCAGTTCTTC. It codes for CASSRRDNRARSDNEQFF.

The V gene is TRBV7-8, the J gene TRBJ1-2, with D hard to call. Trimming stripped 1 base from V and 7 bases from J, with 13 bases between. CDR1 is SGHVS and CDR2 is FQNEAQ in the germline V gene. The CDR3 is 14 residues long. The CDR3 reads CASSLVESRGGYTF. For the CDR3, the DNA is TGTGCCAGCAGCTTAGTTGAATCCCGAGGTGGCTACACCTTC.

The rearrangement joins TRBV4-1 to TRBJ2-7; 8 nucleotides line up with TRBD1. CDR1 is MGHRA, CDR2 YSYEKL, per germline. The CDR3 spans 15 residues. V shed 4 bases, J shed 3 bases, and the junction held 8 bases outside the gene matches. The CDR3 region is CASSRGTGPDYEQYF. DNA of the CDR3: TGCGCCAGCAGCCGAGGGACAGGCCCAGACTACGAGCAGTACTTC.

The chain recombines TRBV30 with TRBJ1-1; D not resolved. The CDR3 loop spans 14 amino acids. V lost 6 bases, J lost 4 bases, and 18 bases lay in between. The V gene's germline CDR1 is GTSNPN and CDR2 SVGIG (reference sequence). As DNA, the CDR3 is TGTGCCTGCATCGGGTTGAGGGTGAGCACTGAAGCTTTCTTT. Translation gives CACIGLRVSTEAFF.

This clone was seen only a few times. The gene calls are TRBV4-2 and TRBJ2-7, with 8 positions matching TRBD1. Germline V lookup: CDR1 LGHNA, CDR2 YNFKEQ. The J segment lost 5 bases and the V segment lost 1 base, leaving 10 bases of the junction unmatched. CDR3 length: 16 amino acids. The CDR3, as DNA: TGTGCCAGCAGCCAAGTCTCCAGGACAGGGACCCACGAGCAGTACTTC. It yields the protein CASSQVSRTGTHEQYF.

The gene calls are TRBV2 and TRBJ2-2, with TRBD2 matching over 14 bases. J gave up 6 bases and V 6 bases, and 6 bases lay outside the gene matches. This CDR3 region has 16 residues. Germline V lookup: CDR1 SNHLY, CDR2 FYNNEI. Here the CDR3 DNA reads TGTGCCAGCAGGAGGACTAGCGGGGGGCGGTCCGGGGAGCTGTTTTTT. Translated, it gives CASRRTSGGRSGELFF.

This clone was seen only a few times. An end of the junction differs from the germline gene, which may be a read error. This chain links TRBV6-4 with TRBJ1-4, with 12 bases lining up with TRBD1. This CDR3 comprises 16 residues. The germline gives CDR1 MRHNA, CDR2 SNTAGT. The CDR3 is CASSDSGGQGAGGTVF. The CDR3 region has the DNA TGTGCCAGCAGTGACTCGGGGGGACAGGGGGCGGGTGGAACTGTTTTT.

The DNA for the CDR3 is TGTGCCAGCAGTGATGCTGGACATAGTGGGTACGAGCAGTACTTC. Translated, it gives CASSDAGHSGYEQYF. The V call is TRBV6-1, the J call TRBJ2-7; weak D call: TRBD1 (5 bases). The germline V gene has CDR1 MNHNS and CDR2 SASEGT. The CDR3 sequence is 15 residues long. Between the trimmed V and J ends, which lost 3 bases and 4 bases, there was a span of 16 bases.

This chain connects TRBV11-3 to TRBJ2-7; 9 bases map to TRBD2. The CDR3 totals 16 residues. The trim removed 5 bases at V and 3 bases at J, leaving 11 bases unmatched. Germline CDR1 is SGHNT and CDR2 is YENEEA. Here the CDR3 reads CASSPYLAGDHYEQYF. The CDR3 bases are TGTGCCAGCAGCCCGTATTTAGCGGGGGACCACTACGAGCAGTACTTC.

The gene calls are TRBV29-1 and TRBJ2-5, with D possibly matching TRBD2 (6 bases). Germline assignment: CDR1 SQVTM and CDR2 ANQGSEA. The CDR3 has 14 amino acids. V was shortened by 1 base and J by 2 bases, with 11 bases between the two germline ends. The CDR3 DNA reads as TGCAGCGTTGAAGTACGGGAGTATCAAGAGACCCAGTACTTC. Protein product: CSVEVREYQETQYF.

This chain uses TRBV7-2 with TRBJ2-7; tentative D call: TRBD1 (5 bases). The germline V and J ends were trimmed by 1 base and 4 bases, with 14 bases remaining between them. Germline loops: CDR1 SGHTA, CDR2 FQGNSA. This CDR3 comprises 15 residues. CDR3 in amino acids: CASSLGSRSGYEQYF. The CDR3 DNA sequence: TGTGCCAGCAGCTTAGGGAGTCGGTCAGGGTACGAGCAGTACTTC.

The CDR3 protein is CASTETGGNQPQHF. DNA of the CDR3: TGTGCCAGCACCGAGACAGGGGGCAATCAGCCCCAGCATTTT. The rearrangement links TRBV6-1 to TRBJ1-5; 8 bases align to TRBD1. CDR3 size: 14 residues. In germline, CDR1 is MNHNS, CDR2 SASEGT. Unmatched junction bases numbered 4, after V lost 7 bases and J lost 2 bases.

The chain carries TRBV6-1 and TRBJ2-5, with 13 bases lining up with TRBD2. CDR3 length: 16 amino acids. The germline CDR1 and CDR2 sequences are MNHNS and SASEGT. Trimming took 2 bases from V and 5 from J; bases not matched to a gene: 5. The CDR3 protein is CASSETSGGALETQYF. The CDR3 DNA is TGTGCCAGCAGTGAAACTAGCGGGGGGGCCCTGGAGACCCAGTACTTC.